The clone carrying this T cell receptor (beta chain) qualifies as medium-sized (0.01 to 0.1%). Its antigen remains unidentified. The germline CDR1 and CDR2 sequences are MNHNY and SVGAGI (reference sequence). There are 16 residues in the CDR3. After removal of 0 bases from V and 2 bases from J, the junction contained 5 bases not matched to a gene. This entry is derived from a study of metastatic and nonmetastatic thyroid tumors. Study-wide context: Malignant and benign thyroid patients had repertoires compared in peripheral blood and tumor or nodule tissue.

TCRdb re-called the PCR reads with MiXCR. The sample has around 26,000 clones, roughly 22% seen once. Regarding the study as a whole: In blood and tumor, TCR beta diversity was reportedly significantly higher in malignant thyroid tumors than in benign nodules.

Among the patients, none had received any treatment before thyroid surgery. The chain has TRBV6-6 and TRBJ2-7, with 9 bases aligning to TRBD1. The clonotype was recovered from a female donor with papillary thyroid cancer or a benign thyroid nodule (not recorded which). Some clones in this sample may be carry-over from other donors' samples. Sequencing used adjacent normal tissue. The CDR3 here is CASSYSPGTGPYEQYF. Here the CDR3 DNA reads TGTGCCAGCAGTTACTCGCCCGGGACAGGGCCCTACGAGCAGTACTTC.